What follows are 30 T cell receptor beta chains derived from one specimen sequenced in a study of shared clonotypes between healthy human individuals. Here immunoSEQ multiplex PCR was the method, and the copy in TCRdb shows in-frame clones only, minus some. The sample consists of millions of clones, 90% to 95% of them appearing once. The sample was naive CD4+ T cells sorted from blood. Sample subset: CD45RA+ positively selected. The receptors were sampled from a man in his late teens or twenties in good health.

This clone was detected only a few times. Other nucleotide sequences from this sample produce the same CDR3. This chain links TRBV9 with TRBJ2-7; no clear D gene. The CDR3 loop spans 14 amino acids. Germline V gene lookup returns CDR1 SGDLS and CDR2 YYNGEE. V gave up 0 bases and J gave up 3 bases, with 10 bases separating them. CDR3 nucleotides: TGTGCCAGCAGCGTAGACGGTTCAAGCTACGAGCAGTACTTC. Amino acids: CASSVDGSSYEQYF.

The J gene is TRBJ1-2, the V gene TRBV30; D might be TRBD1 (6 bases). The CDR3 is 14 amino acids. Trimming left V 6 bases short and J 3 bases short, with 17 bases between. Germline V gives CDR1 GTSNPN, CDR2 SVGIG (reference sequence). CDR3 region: CACPHSGDHYGYTF. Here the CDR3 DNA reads TGTGCCTGCCCTCACTCAGGGGACCACTATGGCTACACCTTC.

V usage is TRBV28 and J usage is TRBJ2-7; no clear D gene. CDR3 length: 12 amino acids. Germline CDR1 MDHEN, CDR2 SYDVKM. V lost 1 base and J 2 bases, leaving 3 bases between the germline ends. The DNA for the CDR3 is TGTGCCAGCAGTTTATTAGCCTACGAGCAGTACTTC. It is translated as CASSLLAYEQYF.

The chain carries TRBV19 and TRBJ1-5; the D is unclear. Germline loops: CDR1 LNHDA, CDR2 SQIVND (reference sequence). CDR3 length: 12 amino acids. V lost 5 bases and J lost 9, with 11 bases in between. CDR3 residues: CASSLKKRPQHF. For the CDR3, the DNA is TGTGCCAGTAGTTTAAAAAAGAGGCCCCAGCATTTT. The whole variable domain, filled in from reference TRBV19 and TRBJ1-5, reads DGGITQSPKYLFRKEGQNVTLSCEQNLNHDAMYWYRQDPGQGLRLIYYSQIVNDFQKGDIAEGYSVSREKKESFPLTVTSAQKNPTAFYLCASSLKKRPQHFGDGTRLSIL.

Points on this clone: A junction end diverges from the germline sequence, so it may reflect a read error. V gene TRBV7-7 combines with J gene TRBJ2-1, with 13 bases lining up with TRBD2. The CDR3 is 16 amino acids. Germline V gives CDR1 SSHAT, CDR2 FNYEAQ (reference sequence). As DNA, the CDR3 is TGTGCTAGCAGACCACTAGCGGGAGGGCCAGTGAATGAGCAGTTCTTC. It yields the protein CASRPLAGGPVNEQFF. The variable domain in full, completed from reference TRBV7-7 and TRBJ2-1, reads GAGVSQSPRYKVTKRGQDVTLRCDPISSHATLYWYQQALGQGPEFLTYFNYEAQPDKSGLPSDRFSAERPEGSISTLTIQRTEQRDSAMYRCASRPLAGGPVNEQFFGPGTRLTVL.

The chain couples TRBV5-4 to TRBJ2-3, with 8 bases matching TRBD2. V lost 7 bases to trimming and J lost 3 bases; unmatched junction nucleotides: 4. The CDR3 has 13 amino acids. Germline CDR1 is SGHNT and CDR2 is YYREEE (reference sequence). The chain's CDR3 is CASAGGRTDTQYF. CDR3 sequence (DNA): TGTGCCAGCGCGGGCGGGAGGACAGATACGCAGTATTTT.

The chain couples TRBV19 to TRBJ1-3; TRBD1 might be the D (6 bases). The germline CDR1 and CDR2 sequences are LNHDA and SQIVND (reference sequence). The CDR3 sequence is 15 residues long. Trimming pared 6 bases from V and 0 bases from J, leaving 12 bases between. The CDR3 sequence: CASRQGPSSGNTIYF. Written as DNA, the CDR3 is TGTGCCAGTAGACAGGGACCAAGCTCTGGAAACACCATATATTTT.

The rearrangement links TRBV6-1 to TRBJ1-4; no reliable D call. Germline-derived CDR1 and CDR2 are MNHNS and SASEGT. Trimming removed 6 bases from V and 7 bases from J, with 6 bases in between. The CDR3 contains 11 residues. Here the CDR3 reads CASRRAEKLFF. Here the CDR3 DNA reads TGTGCCAGCAGGAGGGCTGAAAAACTGTTTTTT.

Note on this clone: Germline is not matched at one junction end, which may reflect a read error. CDR3 DNA: TGCGCCAGCAGCGGGGCCGGCAGGGAAGAAAGACTGTTTTTT. Translated: CASSGAGREERLFF. The J gene is TRBJ1-4, the V gene TRBV5-1; tentatively, D is TRBD1 (5 bases). Germline CDR1 SGHRS, CDR2 YFSETQ. The CDR3 runs 14 residues.

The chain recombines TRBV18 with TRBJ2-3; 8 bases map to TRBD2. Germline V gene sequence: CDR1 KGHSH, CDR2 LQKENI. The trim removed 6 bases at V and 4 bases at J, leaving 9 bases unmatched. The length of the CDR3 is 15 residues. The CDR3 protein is CASSPSGGTADTQYF. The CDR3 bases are TGTGCCAGCTCTCCGAGCGGGGGAACCGCAGATACGCAGTATTTT.

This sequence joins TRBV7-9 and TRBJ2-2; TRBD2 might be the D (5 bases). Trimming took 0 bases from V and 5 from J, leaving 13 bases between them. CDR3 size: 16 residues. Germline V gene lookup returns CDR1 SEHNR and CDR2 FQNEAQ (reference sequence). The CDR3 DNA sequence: TGTGCCAGCAGCTTAGCGTGGTCAGGAGGAACCGGGGAGCTGTTTTTT. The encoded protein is CASSLAWSGGTGELFF.

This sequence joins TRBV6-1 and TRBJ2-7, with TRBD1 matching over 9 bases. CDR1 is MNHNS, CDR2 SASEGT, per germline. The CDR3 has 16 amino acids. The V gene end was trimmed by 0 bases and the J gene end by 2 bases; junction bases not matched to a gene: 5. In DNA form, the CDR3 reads TGTGCCAGCAGTGAAGCGCGAGGGACAGGGCCCTACGAGCAGTACTTC. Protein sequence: CASSEARGTGPYEQYF.

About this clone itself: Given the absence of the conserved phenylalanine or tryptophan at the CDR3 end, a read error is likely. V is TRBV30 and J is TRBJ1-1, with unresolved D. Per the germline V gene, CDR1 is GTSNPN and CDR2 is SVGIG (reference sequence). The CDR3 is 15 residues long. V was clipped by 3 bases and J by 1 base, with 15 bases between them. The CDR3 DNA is TGTGCCTGGAGCCCCTTAAGGACCGGGAACACTGAAGCTTTCCCT. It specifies CAWSPLRTGNTEAFP.

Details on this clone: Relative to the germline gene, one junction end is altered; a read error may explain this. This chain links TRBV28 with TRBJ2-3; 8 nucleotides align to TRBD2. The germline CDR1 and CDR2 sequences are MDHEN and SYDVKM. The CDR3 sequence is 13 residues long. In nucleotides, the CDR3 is TGTGCCAGCGGGAGCGGGGGCACACATACGCAGTATTTT. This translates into CASGSGGTHTQYF. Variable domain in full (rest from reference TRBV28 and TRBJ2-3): DVKVTQSSRYLVKRTGEKVFLECVQDMDHENMFWYRQDPGLGLRLIYFSYDVKMKEKGDIPEGYSVSREKKERFSLILESASTNQTSMYLCASGSGGTHTQYFGPGTRLTVL.

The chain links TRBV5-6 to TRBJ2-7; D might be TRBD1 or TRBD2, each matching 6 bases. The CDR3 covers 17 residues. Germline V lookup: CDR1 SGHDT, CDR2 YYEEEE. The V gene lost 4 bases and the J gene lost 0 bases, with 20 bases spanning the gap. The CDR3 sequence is CASSIISGAPSSYEQYF. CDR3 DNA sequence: TGTGCCAGCAGCATTATTTCGGGGGCCCCTAGCTCCTACGAGCAGTACTTC.

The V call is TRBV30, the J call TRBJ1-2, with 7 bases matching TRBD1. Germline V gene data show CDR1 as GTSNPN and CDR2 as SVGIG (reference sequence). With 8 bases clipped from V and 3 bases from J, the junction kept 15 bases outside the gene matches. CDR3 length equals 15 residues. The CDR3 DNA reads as TGTGCCAGATCGGTCCAGACAGGGAGTTACTATGGCTACACCTTC. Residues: CARSVQTGSYYGYTF.

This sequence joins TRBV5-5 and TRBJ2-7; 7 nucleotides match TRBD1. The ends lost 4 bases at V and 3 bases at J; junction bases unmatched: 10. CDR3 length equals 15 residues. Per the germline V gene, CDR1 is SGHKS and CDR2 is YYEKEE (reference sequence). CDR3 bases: TGTGCCAGCAGCCTTCACAGGGGACCCGTCTACGAGCAGTACTTC. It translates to CASSLHRGPVYEQYF.

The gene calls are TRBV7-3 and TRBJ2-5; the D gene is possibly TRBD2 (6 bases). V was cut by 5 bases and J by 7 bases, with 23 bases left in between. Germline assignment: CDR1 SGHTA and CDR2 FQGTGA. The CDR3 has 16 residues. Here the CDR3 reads CASSPGLPGQEGTQYF. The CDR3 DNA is TGTGCCAGCAGCCCAGGACTGCCCGGGCAGGAGGGGACCCAGTACTTC.

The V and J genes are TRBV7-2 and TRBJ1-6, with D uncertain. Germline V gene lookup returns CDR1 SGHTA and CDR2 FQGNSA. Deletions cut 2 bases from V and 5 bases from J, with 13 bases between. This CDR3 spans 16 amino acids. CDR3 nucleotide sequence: TGTGCCAGCAGCTTATCAGCGGGAAGTAATAATTCACCCCTCCACTTT. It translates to CASSLSAGSNNSPLHF.

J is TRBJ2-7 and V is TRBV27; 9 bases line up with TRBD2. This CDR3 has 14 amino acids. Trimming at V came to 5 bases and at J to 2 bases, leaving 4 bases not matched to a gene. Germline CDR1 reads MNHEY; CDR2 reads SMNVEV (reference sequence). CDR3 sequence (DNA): TGTGCCAGCAGTCGGACTAGCGCGCCCTACGAGCAGTACTTC. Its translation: CASSRTSAPYEQYF.

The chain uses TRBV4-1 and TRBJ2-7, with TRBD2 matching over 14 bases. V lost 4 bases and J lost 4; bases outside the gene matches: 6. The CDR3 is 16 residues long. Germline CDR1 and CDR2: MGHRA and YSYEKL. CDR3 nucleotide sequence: TGCGCCAGCAGCCGGGGACTAGCGGGGGAGAATTACGAGCAGTACTTC. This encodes CASSRGLAGENYEQYF.

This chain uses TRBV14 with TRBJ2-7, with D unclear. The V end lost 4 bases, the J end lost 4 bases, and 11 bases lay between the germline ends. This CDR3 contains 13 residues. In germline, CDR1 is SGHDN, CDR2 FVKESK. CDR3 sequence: CASSREGAYEQYF. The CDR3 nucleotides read TGTGCCAGCAGCCGAGAAGGCGCGTACGAGCAGTACTTC.

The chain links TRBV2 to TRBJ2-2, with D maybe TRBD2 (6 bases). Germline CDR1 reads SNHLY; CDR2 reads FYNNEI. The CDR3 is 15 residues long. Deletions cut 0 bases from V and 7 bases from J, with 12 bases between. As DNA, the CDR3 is TGTGCCAGCAGTGAAGCGCTCGGGAGTCGCGGGGAGCTGTTTTTT. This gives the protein CASSEALGSRGELFF.

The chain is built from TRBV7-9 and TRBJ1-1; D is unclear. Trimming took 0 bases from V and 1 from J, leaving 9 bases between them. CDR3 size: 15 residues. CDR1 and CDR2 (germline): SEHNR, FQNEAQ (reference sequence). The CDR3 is CASSLALAGNTEAFF. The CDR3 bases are TGTGCCAGCAGCTTAGCTTTAGCAGGGAACACTGAAGCTTTCTTT.

This CDR3 reads CASSDGTAGNTIYF. The CDR3, as DNA: TGTGCCAGCAGCGACGGGACAGCAGGAAACACCATATATTTT. This chain connects TRBV9 to TRBJ1-3; 7 bases map to TRBD1. The CDR3 consists of 14 residues. V shed 3 bases and J 4 bases; nucleotides not matched to a gene: 4. From germline, CDR1 is SGDLS and CDR2 YYNGEE.

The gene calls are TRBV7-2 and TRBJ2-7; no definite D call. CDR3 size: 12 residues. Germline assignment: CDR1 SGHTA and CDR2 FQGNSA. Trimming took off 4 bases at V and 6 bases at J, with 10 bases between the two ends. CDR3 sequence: CASSSNWGEQYF. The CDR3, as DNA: TGTGCCAGCAGCTCCAATTGGGGCGAGCAGTACTTC.

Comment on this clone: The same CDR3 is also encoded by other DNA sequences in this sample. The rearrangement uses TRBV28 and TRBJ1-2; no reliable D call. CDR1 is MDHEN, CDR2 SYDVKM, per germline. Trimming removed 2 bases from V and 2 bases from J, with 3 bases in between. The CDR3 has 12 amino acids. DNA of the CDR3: TGTGCCAGCAGTTTAGTCAACTATGGCTACACCTTC. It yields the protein CASSLVNYGYTF.

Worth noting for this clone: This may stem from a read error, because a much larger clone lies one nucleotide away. CDR3 protein: CASSRQLNTEAFF. The CDR3 DNA follows: TGTGCCAGCAGCCGACAGTTGAACACTGAAGCTTTCTTT. The chain carries TRBV5-6 and TRBJ1-1; possible D gene TRBD1, 5 bases. There are 13 residues in the CDR3. Germline CDR1 and CDR2: SGHDT and YYEEEE. V was pared by 4 bases and J by 0 bases, with 7 bases between. The variable domain in full, with the rest retrieved from reference TRBV5-6 and TRBJ1-1, is DAGVTQSPTHLIKTRGQQVTLRCSPKSGHDTVSWYQQALGQGPQFIFQYYEEEERQRGNFPDRFSGHQFPNYSSELNVNALLLGDSALYLCASSRQLNTEAFFGQGTRLTVV.

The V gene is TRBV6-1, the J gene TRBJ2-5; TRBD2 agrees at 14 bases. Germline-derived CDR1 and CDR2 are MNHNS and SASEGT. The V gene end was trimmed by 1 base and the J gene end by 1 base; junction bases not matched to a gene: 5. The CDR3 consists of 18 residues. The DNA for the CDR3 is TGTGCCAGCAGTGAAGAGGGACTAGCGGGGGCCTTCCAAGAGACCCAGTACTTC. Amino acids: CASSEEGLAGAFQETQYF.

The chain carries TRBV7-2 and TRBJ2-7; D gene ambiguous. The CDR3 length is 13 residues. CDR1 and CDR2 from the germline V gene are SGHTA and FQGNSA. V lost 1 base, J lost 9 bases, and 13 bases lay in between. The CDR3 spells CASSLVGPLGQYF. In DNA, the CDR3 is TGTGCCAGCAGCTTAGTTGGGCCCCTCGGGCAGTACTTC.